The 11 T cell receptor beta chains below all came from one sample that was sequenced in a study of T-cell memory formation after mild COVID-19. MiXCR was run by TCRdb on the 5' RACE reads, yielding one entry per CDR3 protein. Here the sample spans about 350,000 distinct CDR3 sequences, roughly 20% being singletons. Sequences were obtained from PBMCs or a T cell subset sorted from them (not recorded which). The source is a young man who had mild COVID-19 (a few samples of this study predate the infection). Cell type and time point are not known.

The V and J genes are TRBV6-5 and TRBJ1-1; D is possibly TRBD1 (6 bases). Germline loops: CDR1 MNHEY, CDR2 SVGAGI. The CDR3 has 14 residues. Trimming left V 5 bases short and J 3 bases short, with 13 bases between. CDR3 nucleotide sequence: TGTGCCAGCAGTCCGAATCAGGGGTACACTGAAGCTTTCTTT. It yields the protein CASSPNQGYTEAFF.

This clonotype was counted a few times. The chain couples TRBV10-3 to TRBJ2-3; the match to TRBD2 covers 11 bases. With 7 bases clipped from V and 1 base from J, the junction kept 4 bases outside the gene matches. The CDR3 runs 15 residues. The germline V gene encodes CDR1 ENHRY and CDR2 SYGVKD. The CDR3 region has the DNA TGTGCCATCACCTCGGGACTAGCGGGCACAGATACGCAGTATTTT. This sequence encodes CAITSGLAGTDTQYF.

The J gene is TRBJ2-5, the V gene TRBV9; tentatively, D is TRBD1 (5 bases). Trimming left V 4 bases short and J 0 bases short, with 10 bases between. CDR1 is SGDLS and CDR2 is YYNGEE in the germline V gene. This CDR3 spans 14 amino acids. The CDR3 here is CASSYSGYQETQYF. CDR3 in DNA: TGTGCCAGCAGCTATTCAGGGTACCAAGAGACCCAGTACTTC.

This chain uses TRBV21-1 with TRBJ1-2; the DNA was not compared with TRBD1, the D call given in the table. TRBV21-1 is tagged as a pseudogene. CDR3 length: 15 amino acids. The chain's CDR3 is CASSNFRATDYGYTF. The DNA of the CDR3 is TGTGCCAGCAGCAACTTCCGGGCAACTGACTATGGCTACACCTTC.

The CDR3 DNA sequence: TGCGCCAGCAGCCAAGTCCTGGTGAACACTGAAGCTTTCTTT. Translation: CASSQVLVNTEAFF. The rearrangement uses TRBV4-1 and TRBJ1-1; no firm D call. Germline V gene lookup returns CDR1 MGHRA and CDR2 YSYEKL. This CDR3 has 14 residues. Between the trimmed V and J ends, which lost 1 base and 0 bases, there was a span of 6 bases.

The rearrangement links TRBV6-1 to TRBJ1-5; D remains unclear. V was trimmed by 3 bases and J by 6 bases, leaving 12 bases between them. The CDR3 has 14 residues. Germline V gene sequence: CDR1 MNHNS, CDR2 SASEGT. As DNA, the CDR3 is TGTGCCAGCAGTGACACTTGGCGGAGTCAGCCCCAGCATTTT. Its translation: CASSDTWRSQPQHF.

As concerns this clonotype: One junction end does not reproduce the germline sequence, and a read error may be involved. The gene calls are TRBV14 and TRBJ2-5, with D possibly being TRBD1 (5 bases). CDR3 size: 12 residues. The germline V gene has CDR1 SGHDN and CDR2 FVKESK. The CDR3 DNA reads TGTGCCAGCAGCCAAGGGACAATCCAGAAGAACTTC. It specifies CASSQGTIQKNF. Using reference TRBV14 and TRBJ2-5 for the parts outside the CDR3, the full variable domain is EAGVTQFPSHSVIEKGQTVTLRCDPISGHDNLYWYRRVMGKEIKFLLHFVKESKQDESGMPNNRFLAERTGGTYSTLKVQPAELEDSGVYFCASSQGTIQKNFGPGTRLLVL.

The table lists this clonotype with many counts. V and J are TRBV27 and TRBJ1-4, with a tentative D call TRBD1 (5 bases). Deletions cut 6 bases from V and 0 bases from J, with 11 bases between. CDR1 is MNHEY, CDR2 SMNVEV, per germline (reference sequence). This CDR3 region has 15 residues. The CDR3 region is CASSLGEATNEKLFF. The CDR3 coding sequence is TGTGCCAGCAGCCTGGGGGAGGCAACTAATGAAAAACTGTTTTTT.

In this sample, this clonotype turned up a few times. The chain links TRBV4-2 to TRBJ2-7; unclear D gene. Looked up from germline, CDR1 is LGHNA and CDR2 is YNFKEQ. Trimming took off 0 bases at V and 2 bases at J, with 8 bases between the two ends. The CDR3 totals 14 residues. The CDR3 DNA is TGTGCCAGCAGCCAAGAGGTCCCAACCTACGAGCAGTACTTC. Amino acid sequence: CASSQEVPTYEQYF.

The gene calls are TRBV7-3 and TRBJ1-2; the D is unclear. Germline-derived CDR1 and CDR2 are SGHTA and FQGTGA. V was clipped by 0 bases and J by 1 base, with 9 bases between them. The length of the CDR3 is 15 residues. DNA of the CDR3: TGTGCCAGCAGCTTAACGGGAAGGAGTAACTATGGCTACACCTTC. This gives the protein CASSLTGRSNYGYTF. The entire variable domain, with the rest obtained from reference TRBV7-3 and TRBJ1-2, is as follows: GAGVSQTPSNKVTEKGKYVELRCDPISGHTALYWYRQSLGQGPEFLIYFQGTGAADDSGLPNDRFFAVRPEGSVSTLKIQRTERGDSAVYLCASSLTGRSNYGYTFGSGTRLTVV.

This chain joins TRBV5-6 and TRBJ2-5; 9 bases match TRBD1. This CDR3 has 16 amino acids. V lost 0 bases and J lost 0; bases outside the gene matches: 3. CDR1 SGHDT and CDR2 YYEEEE come from the germline V gene. The CDR3: CASSLATGGYQETQYF. The DNA of the CDR3 is TGTGCCAGCAGCTTGGCGACAGGGGGGTACCAAGAGACCCAGTACTTC.